Reported below is one TCR beta chain. These data come from a study of blood T cell repertoires in COVID-19. Background on the study: Samples came from the United States, Italy and Spain, spanning acute and convalescent COVID-19. The cDNA or gDNA used as material had been derived from T cells, B-cell-depleted T cells, or PBMCs.

Trimming at V came to 6 bases and at J to 9 bases, leaving 5 bases not matched to a gene. The CDR3 extends over 14 amino acids. The germline gives CDR1 MNHEY, CDR2 SVGAGI. Methods used by the authors: By means of reference gene primer amplification, nucleated cell counts were estimated. Repertoires were generated with immunoSEQ multiplex PCR, while TCRdb's copy carries only in-frame clones and drops some. That table gives V, J and clone size, and the DNA gave D and trimming. Of some 83,000 clones in the sample, roughly 82% were seen once. V usage is TRBV6-5 and J usage is TRBJ1-6; 10 bases map to TRBD1. The material sequenced was peripheral blood. The receptor was derived from a man in his fifties with active COVID-19. The CDR3 DNA reads as TGTGCCAGCAGAAGACAGGGGGCGTTTTCACCCCTCCACTTT. As protein: CASRRQGAFSPLHF.